This T cell receptor beta chain was sequenced during a study of blood T cell repertoires in COVID-19. Clones were read by immunoSEQ multiplex PCR, and TCRdb kept only the in-frame ones, dropping some. Here the sample spans 160,000 or so clones, 93% being singletons. The CDR3 loop spans 16 amino acids. The ends were cut back, 4 bases at V and 0 bases at J, with 10 bases in the middle. Germline V gives CDR1 MNHEY, CDR2 SVGAGI. What was sequenced was peripheral blood. The rearrangement joins TRBV6-5 to TRBJ1-6; D unclear. The receptor was isolated from a woman aged 60-70 years with COVID-19, enrolled during active disease. The CDR3: CASSSARSSYNSPLHF. The CDR3 DNA reads TGTGCCAGCAGTTCAGCCCGGAGCTCCTATAATTCACCCCTCCACTTT.